This is a list of T cell receptor beta chains from one sample in a study of blood T cell repertoires in COVID-19. Some clones are missing from TCRdb's copy, which holds only in-frame ones; the method was immunoSEQ multiplex PCR. The data show under 85,000 clones, with around 89% seen just once and roughly 12% held by the top ten. Sequencing was performed on peripheral blood. These receptors all stem from a man in his 70s with active or convalescent COVID-19. The CDR3 runs from the conserved cysteine through the conserved F or W. The order of the fields is V gene, clone size, D gene, J gene, CDR3 protein, CDR3 DNA. D genes are given only for firm matches. Clone size, where shown, is once, few, many, or a class for clones that have expanded.

V gene: TRBV30
clone size: NA
D gene: NA
J gene: TRBJ2-4
CDR3 protein: CAWSTGAGYIQYF
CDR3 DNA: TGTGCCTGGAGTACCGGGGCGGGATACATTCAGTACTTC

V gene: TRBV12-2
clone size: NA
D gene: NA
J gene: TRBJ1-2
CDR3 protein: CASRSPFCGYTF
CDR3 DNA: TGTGCAAGTCGCTCCCCCTTCTGTGGCTACACCTTC

V gene: TRBV5-1
clone size: NA
D gene: TRBD1
J gene: TRBJ1-1
CDR3 protein: CASTDPVQGATEAFF
CDR3 DNA: TGCGCCAGCACCGACCCGGTACAGGGGGCCACTGAAGCTTTCTTT

V gene: TRBV19
clone size: NA
D gene: NA
J gene: TRBJ1-1
CDR3 protein: CASSFLNTEAFF
CDR3 DNA: TGTGCCAGTAGCTTCTTGAACACTGAAGCTTTCTTT

V gene: TRBV7-2
clone size: NA
D gene: TRBD1
J gene: TRBJ1-4
CDR3 protein: CASSLQGAGTNEKLFF
CDR3 DNA: TGTGCCAGCAGCCTACAGGGGGCAGGAACTAATGAAAAACTGTTTTTT

V gene: TRBV30
clone size: NA
D gene: TRBD1
J gene: TRBJ2-2
CDR3 protein: CAWEGTGDGTGELFF
CDR3 DNA: TGTGCCTGGGAGGGGACAGGGGATGGCACCGGGGAGCTGTTTTTT

V gene: TRBV9
clone size: NA
D gene: NA
J gene: TRBJ2-3
CDR3 protein: CASSAAGAGSTDTQYF
CDR3 DNA: TGTGCCAGCAGCGCCGCCGGGGCGGGGAGCACAGATACGCAGTATTTT

V gene: TRBV7-2
clone size: NA
D gene: TRBD2
J gene: TRBJ2-7
CDR3 protein: CASSFGRRVYEQYF
CDR3 DNA: TGTGCCAGCAGCTTCGGGAGGAGAGTGTACGAGCAGTACTTC

V gene: TRBV7-6
clone size: NA
D gene: TRBD2
J gene: TRBJ2-3
CDR3 protein: CASSLGSSSGFTDTQYF
CDR3 DNA: TGTGCCAGCAGCTTAGGGAGTTCTAGCGGGTTCACAGATACGCAGTATTTT

V gene: TRBV29-1
clone size: NA
D gene: TRBD2
J gene: TRBJ2-1
CDR3 protein: CSVEGLEGGGNNEQFF
CDR3 DNA: TGCAGCGTTGAAGGGTTGGAGGGCGGGGGAAACAATGAGCAGTTCTTC

V gene: TRBV27
clone size: NA
D gene: TRBD1
J gene: TRBJ2-5
CDR3 protein: CASSDTPGQGQETQYF
CDR3 DNA: TGTGCCAGCAGTGACACCCCGGGACAGGGGCAAGAGACCCAGTACTTC

V gene: TRBV2
clone size: NA
D gene: TRBD1
J gene: TRBJ1-1
CDR3 protein: CASDRGGLTEAFF
CDR3 DNA: TGTGCCAGCGACAGGGGTGGTCTCACTGAAGCTTTCTTT

V gene: TRBV19
clone size: few
D gene: TRBD1
J gene: TRBJ1-4
CDR3 protein: CASSIGQGEEKLFF
CDR3 DNA: TGTGCCAGTAGTATCGGACAGGGGGAAGAAAAACTGTTTTTT

V gene: TRBV25-1
clone size: NA
D gene: TRBD1
J gene: TRBJ1-4
CDR3 protein: CASSYRGEKLFF
CDR3 DNA: TGTGCCAGCAGCTACAGGGGGGAAAAACTGTTTTTT

V gene: TRBV7-6
clone size: once
D gene: TRBD2
J gene: TRBJ2-6
CDR3 protein: CASTRETGGAIGFGANVLTF
CDR3 DNA: TGTGCTAGCACCAGAGAGACGGGGGGGGCGATCGGTTTTGGGGCCAACGTCCTGACTTTC

V gene: TRBV5-1
clone size: NA
D gene: TRBD1
J gene: TRBJ1-2
CDR3 protein: CASSSQQGSDGYTF
CDR3 DNA: TGCGCCAGCAGTTCACAACAGGGGAGTGATGGCTACACCTTC

V gene: TRBV15
clone size: NA
D gene: TRBD1
J gene: TRBJ1-2
CDR3 protein: CATSRSGQGYYGYTF
CDR3 DNA: TGTGCCACCAGCAGATCCGGACAGGGGTACTATGGCTACACCTTC

V gene: TRBV9
clone size: once
D gene: TRBD2
J gene: TRBJ2-3
CDR3 protein: CASSVGGGLTTDTQYF
CDR3 DNA: TGTGCCAGCAGCGTAGGCGGGGGACTTACCACAGATACGCAGTATTTT

V gene: TRBV10-3
clone size: NA
D gene: NA
J gene: TRBJ1-6
CDR3 protein: CAIRLQGNSPLHF
CDR3 DNA: TGTGCCATCAGACTACAGGGAAACTCACCCCTCCACTTT

V gene: TRBV5-1
clone size: NA
D gene: NA
J gene: TRBJ2-2
CDR3 protein: CASSLAAANTGELFF
CDR3 DNA: TGCGCCAGCAGCTTAGCGGCAGCTAACACCGGGGAGCTGTTTTTT

V gene: TRBV5-1
clone size: NA
D gene: TRBD2
J gene: TRBJ2-7
CDR3 protein: CASSLGQSGGSSYEQYF
CDR3 DNA: TGCGCCAGCAGCTTGGGGCAGTCGGGGGGAAGCTCCTACGAGCAGTACTTC

V gene: TRBV27
clone size: few
D gene: NA
J gene: TRBJ2-7
CDR3 protein: CASSLSRGPTYEQYF
CDR3 DNA: TGTGCCAGCAGTTTATCCAGGGGTCCCACCTACGAGCAGTACTTC

V gene: TRBV19
clone size: NA
D gene: TRBD1
J gene: TRBJ1-2
CDR3 protein: CASSTRDSLYGYTF
CDR3 DNA: TGTGCCAGTAGTACCCGGGACAGTCTTTATGGCTACACCTTC

V gene: TRBV5-6
clone size: once
D gene: NA
J gene: TRBJ1-4
CDR3 protein: CASSLAPGGSMENEKLFF
CDR3 DNA: TGTGCCAGCAGCTTGGCCCCGGGTGGGTCCATGGAAAATGAAAAACTGTTTTTT

V gene: TRBV6-5
clone size: few
D gene: NA
J gene: TRBJ2-2
CDR3 protein: CASTRGGNTGELFF
CDR3 DNA: TGTGCCAGCACCCGAGGGGGGAACACCGGGGAGCTGTTTTTT

V gene: TRBV7-2
clone size: NA
D gene: NA
J gene: TRBJ1-6
CDR3 protein: CASSFDVAGVSPLHF
CDR3 DNA: TGTGCCAGCAGCTTTGATGTGGCAGGGGTCTCACCCCTCCACTTT

V gene: TRBV6-2/TRBV6-3
clone size: once
D gene: NA
J gene: TRBJ2-3
CDR3 protein: CASSYSAENTQYF
CDR3 DNA: TGTGCCAGCAGTTACTCGGCGGAGAATACGCAGTATTTT

V gene: TRBV5-1
clone size: NA
D gene: NA
J gene: TRBJ2-5
CDR3 protein: CASSLAISGKGGQETQYF
CDR3 DNA: TGCGCCAGCAGCTTGGCCATCTCGGGGAAAGGGGGCCAAGAGACCCAGTACTTC

V gene: TRBV7-9
clone size: NA
D gene: TRBD1
J gene: TRBJ1-2
CDR3 protein: CASSLWDRGLPTNGYTF
CDR3 DNA: TGTGCCAGCAGCTTGTGGGACAGGGGGCTCCCGACTAATGGCTACACCTTC

V gene: TRBV10-3
clone size: NA
D gene: TRBD2
J gene: TRBJ2-7
CDR3 protein: CATQPTRDYSYEQYF
CDR3 DNA: TGTGCCACACAGCCTACCCGGGACTACTCCTACGAGCAGTACTTC

V gene: TRBV28
clone size: NA
D gene: TRBD1
J gene: TRBJ1-4
CDR3 protein: CASSATGGGTNEKLFF
CDR3 DNA: TGTGCCAGCAGTGCCACAGGGGGCGGCACTAATGAAAAACTGTTTTTT

V gene: TRBV5-6
clone size: NA
D gene: NA
J gene: TRBJ1-2
CDR3 protein: CASSLAGGGPSYGYTF
CDR3 DNA: TGTGCCAGCAGCTTGGCCGGGGGGGGGCCGAGCTATGGCTACACCTTC

V gene: TRBV27
clone size: NA
D gene: NA
J gene: TRBJ1-2
CDR3 protein: CASKTGKNYGYTF
CDR3 DNA: TGTGCCAGCAAAACAGGGAAGAACTATGGCTACACCTTC

V gene: TRBV5-4
clone size: NA
D gene: NA
J gene: TRBJ1-4
CDR3 protein: CASSLAGYNEKLFF
CDR3 DNA: TGTGCCAGCAGCTTGGCGGGATATAATGAAAAACTGTTTTTT

V gene: TRBV5-1
clone size: NA
D gene: TRBD2
J gene: TRBJ2-1
CDR3 protein: CASSPWSGGYNEQFF
CDR3 DNA: TGCGCCAGCAGCCCTTGGAGCGGGGGGTACAATGAGCAGTTCTTC

V gene: TRBV19
clone size: NA
D gene: NA
J gene: TRBJ1-3
CDR3 protein: CASSDRSSGNTIYF
CDR3 DNA: TGTGCCAGTAGCGACAGAAGCTCTGGAAACACCATATATTTT